This T cell receptor beta chain was observed in a study of T cell responses to AZD1222 COVID-19 vaccine. V was clipped by 3 bases and J by 0 bases; unmatched bases: 1. Germline V lookup: CDR1 SEHNR, CDR2 FQNEAQ (reference sequence). CDR3 size: 15 residues. Sequenced by immunoSEQ multiplex PCR; TCRdb stores in-frame clones only, minus some. Seen here are about 150,000 clones, 92% observed once, and the top ten hold 2.5% to 4%. The chain is built from TRBV7-9 and TRBJ2-3; 9 positions match TRBD2. The sequenced sample was peripheral blood, obtained 28 days after the second AZD1222 dose. The TCR originated in an adult who received the AZD1222 COVID-19 vaccine. The chain's CDR3 is CASSFTSGSTDTQYF. The CDR3 bases are TGTGCCAGCAGCTTTACTAGCGGGAGCACAGATACGCAGTATTTT.